The 26 T cell receptor beta chains presented below share a single source sample, sequenced in a study of blood T cell repertoires in COVID-19. Some clones are missing from TCRdb's copy, which holds only in-frame ones; the method was immunoSEQ multiplex PCR. The table has 85,000 to 130,000 clones, roughly 87% seen once; the top ten hold roughly 6.5%. Sequenced sample: peripheral blood. Receptors were obtained from a woman in her fifties or sixties with acute or convalescent COVID-19.

The chain couples TRBV19 to TRBJ1-6; maybe TRBD1 (5 bases). The V gene's germline CDR1 is LNHDA and CDR2 SQIVND (reference sequence). The CDR3 sequence is 14 residues long. V shed 7 bases and J shed 5 bases, with 12 bases lying between them. CDR3 amino acids: CASNQGRNNSPLHF. For the CDR3, the DNA is TGTGCCAGTAATCAGGGCAGGAATAATTCACCCCTCCACTTT. Using reference TRBV19 and TRBJ1-6 for the parts outside the CDR3, the full variable domain is DGGITQSPKYLFRKEGQNVTLSCEQNLNHDAMYWYRQDPGQGLRLIYYSQIVNDFQKGDIAEGYSVSREKKESFPLTVTSAQKNPTAFYLCASNQGRNNSPLHFGNGTRLTVT.

The chain links TRBV4-2 to TRBJ2-1, with TRBD2 matching 9 bases. Trimming removed 1 base from V and 0 bases from J; junction bases left unmatched: 7. The CDR3 loop spans 18 amino acids. Germline CDR1 and CDR2: LGHNA and YNFKEQ. The CDR3 DNA reads TGTGCCAGCAGCCAAGGACTAGCGGCCCTAAGCTCCTACAATGAGCAGTTCTTC. Translating gives CASSQGLAALSSYNEQFF.

This chain's CDR3 is CASSFGISLLEQFF. The CDR3 DNA reads as TGTGCCAGCAGCTTCGGGATAAGCCTTTTAGAGCAGTTCTTC. The J gene is TRBJ2-1, the V gene TRBV5-8; a weak D match, TRBD2 (5 bases). The CDR3 length is 14 residues. Trimming pared 2 bases from V and 10 bases from J, leaving 16 bases between. Germline CDR1 reads SGHTS; CDR2 reads YDEGEE.

This clone was recorded once. V usage is TRBV15 and J usage is TRBJ2-7; TRBD1 might be the D (6 bases). The CDR3 is made up of 13 amino acids. CDR1 is LNHNV, CDR2 YYDKDF, per germline (reference sequence). Trimming pared 4 bases from V and 4 bases from J, leaving 11 bases between. The CDR3 DNA sequence: TGTGCCACCAGCAACATCAGGGGATACGAGCAGTACTTC. As protein: CATSNIRGYEQYF.

V and J are TRBV19 and TRBJ2-3; 12 bases match TRBD2. This CDR3 comprises 15 residues. Trimming at V came to 5 bases and at J to 2 bases, leaving 2 bases not matched to a gene. CDR1 and CDR2 from the germline V gene are LNHDA and SQIVND (reference sequence). The CDR3 DNA reads as TGTGCCAGTAGTCGACTAGCGGGAGCCACAGATACGCAGTATTTT. Protein product: CASSRLAGATDTQYF.

The chain employs TRBV29-1 and TRBJ2-7; 13 bases agree with TRBD2. Germline loops: CDR1 SQVTM, CDR2 ANQGSEA. Unmatched junction bases numbered 4, after V lost 5 bases and J lost 0 bases. This CDR3 is 15 amino acids long. The CDR3 DNA is TGCAGCGTTTTGGGACTAGCGGGAAGCTCCTACGAGCAGTACTTC. Protein: CSVLGLAGSSYEQYF.

This clone was found once. J is TRBJ2-3 and V is TRBV19, with D possibly matching TRBD1 (5 bases). Germline V gene sequence: CDR1 LNHDA, CDR2 SQIVND (reference sequence). V dropped 1 base and J dropped 1 base, with 12 bases sitting between them. The CDR3 extends over 16 amino acids. The CDR3: CASSIGGELGTDTQYF. CDR3 in DNA: TGTGCCAGTAGTATAGGGGGCGAACTCGGCACAGATACGCAGTATTTT.

V gene TRBV7-8 combines with J gene TRBJ1-1; 7 nucleotides agree with TRBD1. Germline V lookup: CDR1 SGHVS, CDR2 FQNEAQ. The CDR3 runs to 19 residues. J gave up 0 bases and V 5 bases, and 18 bases lay outside the gene matches. CDR3 protein: CASSQGGQGTAGMNTEAFF. CDR3 nucleotide sequence: TGTGCCAGCAGCCAAGGGGGCCAGGGAACAGCGGGCATGAACACTGAAGCTTTCTTT.

The chain uses TRBV29-1 and TRBJ2-1; 12 nucleotides match TRBD2. This CDR3 is 17 amino acids long. Looked up from germline, CDR1 is SQVTM and CDR2 is ANQGSEA. Trimming took 3 bases from V and 4 from J; bases not matched to a gene: 10. The CDR3 sequence is CSVDGLAGLKPYNEQFF. CDR3 coding DNA: TGCAGCGTTGATGGACTAGCGGGATTGAAACCGTACAATGAGCAGTTCTTC.

The rearrangement joins TRBV20-1 to TRBJ2-7, with 8 bases aligning to TRBD1. Trimming cost V 3 bases and J 0 bases; bases outside gene matches: 4. The germline V gene has CDR1 DFQATT and CDR2 SNEGSKA (reference sequence). The CDR3 has 14 amino acids. CDR3 in amino acids: CSASTGTGSYEQYF. CDR3 DNA sequence: TGCAGTGCTAGTACCGGGACAGGCTCCTACGAGCAGTACTTC.

V and J are TRBV28 and TRBJ2-2; a weak D match, TRBD2 (5 bases). The ends were cut back, 7 bases at V and 4 bases at J, with 19 bases in the middle. CDR1 MDHEN and CDR2 SYDVKM come from the germline V gene. The CDR3 has 16 amino acids. For the CDR3, the DNA is TGTGCCAGCACCATTAGGACGGGGATGGCCACCGGGGAGCTGTTTTTT. Its protein is CASTIRTGMATGELFF.

In DNA form, the CDR3 reads TGCGCCAGCAGCTTGGAGAGAGGAAACAATTCACCCCTCCACTTT. This encodes CASSLERGNNSPLHF. V usage is TRBV5-1 and J usage is TRBJ1-6; no clear D gene. CDR1 is SGHRS and CDR2 is YFSETQ in the germline V gene. Between the trimmed V and J ends, which lost 0 bases and 7 bases, there was a span of 11 bases. The CDR3 runs 15 residues. Supplemented by reference TRBV5-1 and TRBJ1-6, the full variable domain reads KAGVTQTPRYLIKTRGQQVTLSCSPISGHRSVSWYQQTPGQGLQFLFEYFSETQRNKGNFPGRFSGRQFSNSRSEMNVSTLELGDSALYLCASSLERGNNSPLHFGNGTRLTVT.

This chain links TRBV6-5 with TRBJ2-5; 7 positions match TRBD1. The V gene end was trimmed by 6 bases and the J gene end by 4 bases; junction bases not matched to a gene: 5. This CDR3 region has 13 residues. Germline V gene lookup returns CDR1 MNHEY and CDR2 SVGAGI. The DNA of the CDR3 is TGTGCCAGCAGGTCGGGACAGACAGAGACCCAGTACTTC. It codes for CASRSGQTETQYF.

This CDR3 is CASSGFQSSGESPLHF. CDR3 nucleotides: TGTGCCAGCAGTGGTTTCCAGTCTAGTGGGGAGTCACCCCTCCACTTT. The chain carries TRBV25-1 and TRBJ1-6; the D is unclear. Germline lookup yields CDR1 MGHDK and CDR2 SYGVNS. CDR3 length equals 16 residues. Trimming took 4 bases from V and 10 from J, leaving 20 bases between them.

The J gene is TRBJ2-1, the V gene TRBV9; D is ambiguous. The CDR3 spans 12 residues. The V end was cut by 4 bases, the J end by 8 bases, with 10 bases between. Germline assignment: CDR1 SGDLS and CDR2 YYNGEE. The CDR3 sequence: CASSPSNYEQFF. For the CDR3, the DNA is TGTGCCAGCAGCCCGAGCAACTATGAGCAGTTCTTC.

The J gene is TRBJ1-1, the V gene TRBV28; 8 bases are shared with TRBD1. In germline, CDR1 is MDHEN, CDR2 SYDVKM. CDR3 length: 18 amino acids. The V and J ends lost 3 bases and 0 bases, in that order; junction bases with no gene match: 12. The DNA for the CDR3 is TGTGCCAGCAGTTTTTACTCCGCCGGACAGGGCATGAACACTGAAGCTTTCTTT. Its protein product is CASSFYSAGQGMNTEAFF.

This chain connects TRBV5-1 to TRBJ1-1, with a tentative D call TRBD1 (5 bases). The V end lost 2 bases, the J end lost 4 bases, and 12 bases lay between the germline ends. In germline, CDR1 is SGHRS, CDR2 YFSETQ. The CDR3 extends over 14 amino acids. Here the CDR3 DNA reads TGCGCCAGCAGCTTTGGGGGGAGCGGCACTGAAGCTTTCTTT. This sequence encodes CASSFGGSGTEAFF.

This chain connects TRBV9 to TRBJ1-2, with D tentatively TRBD1 (5 bases). This CDR3 comprises 16 residues. In germline, CDR1 is SGDLS, CDR2 YYNGEE. The V gene lost 1 base and the J gene lost 5 bases, with 18 bases spanning the gap. In DNA form, the CDR3 reads TGTGCCAGCAGCGTAACGACCCGCGGAGGGGATTATGGCTACACCTTC. This encodes CASSVTTRGGDYGYTF.

J is TRBJ2-3 and V is TRBV7-3; 10 nucleotides align to TRBD2. Germline V gene lookup returns CDR1 SGHTA and CDR2 FQGTGA. V lost 4 bases to trimming and J lost 4 bases; unmatched junction nucleotides: 2. This CDR3 comprises 14 residues. CDR3 DNA sequence: TGTGCCAGCAGCTCTAGCGGGAGCGCAGATACGCAGTATTTT. Translating gives CASSSSGSADTQYF.

The CDR3 reads CASSRGTGSMNTEAFF. CDR3 in DNA: TGCGCCAGCAGCCGAGGGACAGGAAGCATGAACACTGAAGCTTTCTTT. The rearrangement links TRBV4-1 to TRBJ1-1, with TRBD1 matching over 8 bases. J was trimmed by 0 bases and V by 4 bases; bases with no gene match: 7. Per the germline V gene, CDR1 is MGHRA and CDR2 is YSYEKL. The CDR3 has 16 amino acids.

This clone was counted between two and nine times. The chain employs TRBV4-1 and TRBJ1-1; D not certain. The CDR3 has 15 amino acids. The germline V gene encodes CDR1 MGHRA and CDR2 YSYEKL. Trimming stripped 0 bases from V and 0 bases from J, with 8 bases between. The CDR3 reads CASSQERVVNTEAFF. The CDR3 coding sequence is TGCGCCAGCAGCCAAGAACGGGTTGTGAACACTGAAGCTTTCTTT.

The chain joins TRBV19 to TRBJ1-5; perhaps TRBD1 as D (6 bases). Germline lookup yields CDR1 LNHDA and CDR2 SQIVND (reference sequence). The CDR3 has 14 amino acids. Trimming left V 3 bases short and J 4 bases short, with 10 bases between. The DNA for the CDR3 is TGTGCCAGTAGTATTTGGCAGGGGAATCAGCCCCAGCATTTT. Translation: CASSIWQGNQPQHF. The full variable domain, in which reference TRBV19 and TRBJ1-5 provide the parts outside the CDR3, is DGGITQSPKYLFRKEGQNVTLSCEQNLNHDAMYWYRQDPGQGLRLIYYSQIVNDFQKGDIAEGYSVSREKKESFPLTVTSAQKNPTAFYLCASSIWQGNQPQHFGDGTRLSIL.

This clone appeared a single time. The J gene is TRBJ1-1, the V gene TRBV5-1, with D maybe TRBD1 (5 bases). Germline V CDR1 and CDR2: SGHRS, YFSETQ. The CDR3 has 15 residues. V dropped 0 bases and J dropped 4 bases, with 13 bases sitting between them. CDR3 in DNA: TGCGCCAGCAGCTTGGAAGCAGGGCAGCGCACTGAAGCTTTCTTT. Translation gives CASSLEAGQRTEAFF.

J is TRBJ1-5 and V is TRBV2; D might be TRBD1 (6 bases). The CDR3 runs to 15 residues. CDR1 is SNHLY, CDR2 FYNNEI, per germline. V lost 4 bases and J 3 bases, leaving 13 bases between the germline ends. The CDR3 spells CASSGTVGANQPQHF. The CDR3 DNA reads TGTGCCAGCAGTGGGACAGTGGGGGCCAATCAGCCCCAGCATTTT.

V is TRBV3-1 (or the pseudogene TRBV3-2) and J is TRBJ1-5; no reliable D call. This CDR3 comprises 15 residues. Germline CDR1 and CDR2: LGHDT and YNNKEL (reference sequence). V gave up 0 bases and J gave up 5 bases, with 11 bases separating them. The CDR3, as DNA: TGTGCCAGCAGCCAAGAAGTTGGTGGAGATCAGCCCCAGCATTTT. Translating it yields CASSQEVGGDQPQHF.

For the CDR3, the DNA is TGTGCCAGCAGCCTGGGACAGACAACCAATCAGCCCCAGCATTTT. Encoded protein: CASSLGQTTNQPQHF. The chain is built from TRBV7-2 and TRBJ1-5, with 7 bases identical to TRBD1. The CDR3 contains 15 residues. The V segment lost 5 bases and the J segment 3 bases; nucleotides outside the gene matches: 7. The germline gives CDR1 SGHTA, CDR2 FQGNSA.